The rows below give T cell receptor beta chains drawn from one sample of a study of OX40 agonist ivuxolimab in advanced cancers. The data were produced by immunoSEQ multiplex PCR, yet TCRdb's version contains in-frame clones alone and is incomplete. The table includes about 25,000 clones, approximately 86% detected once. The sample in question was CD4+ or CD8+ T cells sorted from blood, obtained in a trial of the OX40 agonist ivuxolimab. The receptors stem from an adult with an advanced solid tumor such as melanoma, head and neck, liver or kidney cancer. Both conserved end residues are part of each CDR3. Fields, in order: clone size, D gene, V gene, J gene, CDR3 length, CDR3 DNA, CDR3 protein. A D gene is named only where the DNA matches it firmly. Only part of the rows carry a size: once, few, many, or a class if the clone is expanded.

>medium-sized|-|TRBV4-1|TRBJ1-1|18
TGCGCCAGCAGCCAAGATATCAACAGGTTCTTCGTATGGACTGAAGCTTTCTTT
CASSQDINRFFVWTEAFF
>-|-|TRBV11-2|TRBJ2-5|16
TGTGCCAGCAGCTTTCGGGCAGTCTATATTCAAGAGACCCAGTACTTC
CASSFRAVYIQETQYF
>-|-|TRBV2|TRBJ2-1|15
TGTGCCAGCAGGGACCGGGACCCCTTAGGCAATGAGCAGTTCTTC
CASRDRDPLGNEQFF
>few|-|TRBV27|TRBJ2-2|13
TGTGCCAGCAGTTTTAAGTTGGCCGGGGAGCTGTTTTTT
CASSFKLAGELFF
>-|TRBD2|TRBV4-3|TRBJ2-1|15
TGCGCCAGCTCCCCCGGGAGCGGGGGGGCCTATGAGCAGTTCTTC
CASSPGSGGAYEQFF
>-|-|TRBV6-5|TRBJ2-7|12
TGTGCCAGCAGCCCCCCTGGGGACGAGCAGTACTTC
CASSPPGDEQYF
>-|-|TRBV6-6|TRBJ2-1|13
TGTGCCAGCGAGGAGGGGCGGGCAAATGAGCAGTTCTTC
CASEEGRANEQFF
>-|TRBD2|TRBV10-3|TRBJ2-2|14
TGTGCCATCAGCATGGAGCGGGATCGGTGGGAGCTGTTTTTT
CAISMERDRWELFF
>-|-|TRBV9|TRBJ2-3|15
TGTGCCAGCAGCGCGGGGGGCAGGAACACAGATACGCAGTATTTT
CASSAGGRNTDTQYF
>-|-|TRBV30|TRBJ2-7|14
TGTGCCTGGAGTGGAATCCTTTCCTACTACGAGCAGTACTTC
CAWSGILSYYEQYF
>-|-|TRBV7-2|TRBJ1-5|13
TGTGCCAGCAGCTTATATGGTGCGCGGCCCCAGCATTTT
CASSLYGARPQHF
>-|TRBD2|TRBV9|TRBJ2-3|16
TGTGCCAGCAGCGTAGACGGGGGGGCCGGCACAGATACGCAGTATTTT
CASSVDGGAGTDTQYF
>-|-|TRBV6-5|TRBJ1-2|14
TGTGCCAGCAGTTACTCGGAGGTCCCGCGAGGCTACACCTTC
CASSYSEVPRGYTF
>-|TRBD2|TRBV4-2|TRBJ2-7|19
TGTGCCAGCAGCCAAGGGGGGGACCCAAGCGGGGTAAGCTCCTACGAGCAGTACTTC
CASSQGGDPSGVSSYEQYF
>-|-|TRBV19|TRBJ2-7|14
TGTGCCAGTAGTACCCGACAGAGGAACTACGAGCAGTACTTC
CASSTRQRNYEQYF
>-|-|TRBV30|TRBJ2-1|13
TGTGCCTGGAGCAGCGGGTTATACAATGAGCAGTTCTTC
CAWSSGLYNEQFF
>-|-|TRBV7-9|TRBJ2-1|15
TGTGCCAGCAATGGTGGGCTAGCGAATCTCCATGAGCAGTTCTTC
CASNGGLANLHEQFF
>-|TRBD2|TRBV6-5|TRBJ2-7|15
TGTGCCAGCAGTTTTACTAGCGGGCTGACCTACGAGCAGTACTTC
CASSFTSGLTYEQYF
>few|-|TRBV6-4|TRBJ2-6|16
TGTGCCAGCAGTGACTCAGGGACCTCTGGGGCCAACGTCCTGACTTTC
CASSDSGTSGANVLTF
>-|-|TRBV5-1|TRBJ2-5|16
TGCGCCAGCAGCCCGAGGGGCTTTTCGTACCAAGAGACCCAGTACTTC
CASSPRGFSYQETQYF
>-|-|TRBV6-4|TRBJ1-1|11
TGTGCCAGCAGTGACGGGGGGGAAGCTTTCTTT
CASSDGGEAFF
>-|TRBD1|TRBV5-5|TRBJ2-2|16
TGTGCCAGCAGCCTCGGGACAGGGGCGAGGACCGGGGAGCTGTTTTTT
CASSLGTGARTGELFF
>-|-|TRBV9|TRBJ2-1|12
TGTGCCAGCAAGGGCGGGGCCAATGAGCAGTTCTTC
CASKGGANEQFF
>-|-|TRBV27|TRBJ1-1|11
TGTGCCAGCCGAAAAAACACTGAAGCTTTCTTT
CASRKNTEAFF
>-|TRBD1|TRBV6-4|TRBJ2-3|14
TGTGCCAGTCCACAGGGGGCAGTCGCAGATACGCAGTATTTT
CASPQGAVADTQYF
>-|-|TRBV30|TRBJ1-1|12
TGTGCCTGGAGTGCGACTCGGACTGAAGCTTTCTTT
CAWSATRTEAFF
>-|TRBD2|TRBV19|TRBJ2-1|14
TGTGCCAGCCAAAGCGGGAGCTTCTACAATGAGCAGTTCTTC
CASQSGSFYNEQFF
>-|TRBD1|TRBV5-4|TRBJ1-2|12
TGTGCCAGCAGTACAGGGGGCTATGGCTACACCTTC
CASSTGGYGYTF
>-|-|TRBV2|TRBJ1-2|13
TGTGCCAGCAGTGTCGGGGGCGCGAGTGGCTACACCTTC
CASSVGGASGYTF
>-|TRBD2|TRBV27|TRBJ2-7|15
TGTGCCAGCAGTCCTCCGGAGCGGGGGGCCTACGAGCAGTACTTC
CASSPPERGAYEQYF
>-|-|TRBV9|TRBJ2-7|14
TGTGCCAGCAGCGTAGGTTGGATCCCCTACGAGCAGTACTTC
CASSVGWIPYEQYF
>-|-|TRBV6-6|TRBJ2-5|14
TGTGCCAGCAGTTACTCCCCCGGTGGGGAGACCCAGTACTTC
CASSYSPGGETQYF
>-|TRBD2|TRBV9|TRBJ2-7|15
TGTGCCAGCAGCGCGAGCGGGACTTACACCTACGAGCAGTACTTC
CASSASGTYTYEQYF
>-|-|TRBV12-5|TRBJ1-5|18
TGTGCTAGTGGTTTGCCAAAGAGGGACACTGGCCCGGATCAGCCCCAGCATTTT
CASGLPKRDTGPDQPQHF
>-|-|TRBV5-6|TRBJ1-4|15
TGTGCCAGCAGGATGGTATCGGAAACGGATGAAAAACTGTTTTTT
CASRMVSETDEKLFF
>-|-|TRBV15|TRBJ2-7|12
TGTGCCACCAGCATGGTGGCCTACGAGCAGTACTTC
CATSMVAYEQYF